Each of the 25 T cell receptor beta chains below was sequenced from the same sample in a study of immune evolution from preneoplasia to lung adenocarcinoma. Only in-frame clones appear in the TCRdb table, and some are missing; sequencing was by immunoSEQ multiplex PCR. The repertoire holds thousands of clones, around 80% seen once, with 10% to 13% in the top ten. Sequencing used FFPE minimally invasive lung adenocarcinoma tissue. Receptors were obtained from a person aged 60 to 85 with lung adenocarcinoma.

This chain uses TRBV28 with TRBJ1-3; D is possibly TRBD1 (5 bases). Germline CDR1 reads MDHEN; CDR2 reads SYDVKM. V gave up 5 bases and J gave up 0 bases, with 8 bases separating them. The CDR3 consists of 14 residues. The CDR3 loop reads CASSLGLSGNTIYF. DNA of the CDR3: TGTGCCAGCAGTCTGGGACTCTCTGGAAACACCATATATTTT.

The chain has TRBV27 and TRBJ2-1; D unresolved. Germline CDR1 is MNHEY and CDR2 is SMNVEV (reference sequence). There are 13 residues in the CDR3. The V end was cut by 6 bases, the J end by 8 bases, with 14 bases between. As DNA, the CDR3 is TGTGCCAGCAGAAGGACGGCCACGGATGAGCAGTTCTTC. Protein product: CASRRTATDEQFF.

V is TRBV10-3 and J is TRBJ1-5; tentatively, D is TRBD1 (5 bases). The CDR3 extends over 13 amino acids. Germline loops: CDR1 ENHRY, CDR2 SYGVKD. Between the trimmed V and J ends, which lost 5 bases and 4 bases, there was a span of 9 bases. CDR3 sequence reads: CAISIAGNQPQHF. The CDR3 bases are TGTGCCATCAGTATTGCAGGGAATCAGCCCCAGCATTTT.

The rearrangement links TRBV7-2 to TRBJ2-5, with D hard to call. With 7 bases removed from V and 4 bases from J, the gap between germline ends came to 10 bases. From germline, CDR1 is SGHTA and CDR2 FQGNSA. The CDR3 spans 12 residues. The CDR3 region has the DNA TGTGCCAGCACTTCGAACCGAGAGACCCAGTACTTC. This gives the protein CASTSNRETQYF.

The DNA for the CDR3 is TGTGCCAGCAGCCCACAGGGGAACTATGGCTACACCTTC. Translating gives CASSPQGNYGYTF. The J gene is TRBJ1-2, the V gene TRBV4-2, with 7 nucleotides matching TRBD1. V trimming: 4 bases; J trimming: 2 bases; junction bases outside the gene matches: 1. This CDR3 comprises 13 residues. The germline CDR1 and CDR2 sequences are LGHNA and YNFKEQ.

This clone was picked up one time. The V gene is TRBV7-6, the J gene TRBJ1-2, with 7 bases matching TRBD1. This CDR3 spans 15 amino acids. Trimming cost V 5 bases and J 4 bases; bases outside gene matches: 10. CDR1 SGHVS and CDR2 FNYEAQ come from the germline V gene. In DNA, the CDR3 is TGTGCCAGCAGCCCAGGGGGGAGGGAAAGCTATGGCTACACCTTC. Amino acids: CASSPGGRESYGYTF.

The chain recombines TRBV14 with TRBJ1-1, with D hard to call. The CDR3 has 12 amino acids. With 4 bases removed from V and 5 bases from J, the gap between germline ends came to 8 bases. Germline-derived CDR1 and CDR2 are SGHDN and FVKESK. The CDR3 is CASSPPLTEAFF. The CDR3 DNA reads TGTGCCAGCAGCCCGCCCTTGACTGAAGCTTTCTTT.

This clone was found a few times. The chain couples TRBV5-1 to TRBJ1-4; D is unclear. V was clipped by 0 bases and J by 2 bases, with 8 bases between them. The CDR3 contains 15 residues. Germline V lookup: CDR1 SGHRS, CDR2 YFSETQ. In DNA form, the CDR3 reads TGCGCCAGCAGCTTGGGGATGGTGACTAATGAAAAACTGTTTTTT. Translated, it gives CASSLGMVTNEKLFF.

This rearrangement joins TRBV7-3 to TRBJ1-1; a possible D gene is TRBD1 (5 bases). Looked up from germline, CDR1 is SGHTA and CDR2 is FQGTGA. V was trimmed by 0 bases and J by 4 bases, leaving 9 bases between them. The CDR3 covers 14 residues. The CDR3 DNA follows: TGTGCCAGCAGCTTAACGGGCCAGGGCACTGAAGCTTTCTTT. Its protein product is CASSLTGQGTEAFF.

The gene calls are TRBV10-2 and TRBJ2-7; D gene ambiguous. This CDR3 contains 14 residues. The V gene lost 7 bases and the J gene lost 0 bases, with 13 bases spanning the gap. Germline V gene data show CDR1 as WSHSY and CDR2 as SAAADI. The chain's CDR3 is CASKVTVTSYEQYF. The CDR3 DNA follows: TGCGCCAGCAAAGTCACAGTTACCTCCTACGAGCAGTACTTC.

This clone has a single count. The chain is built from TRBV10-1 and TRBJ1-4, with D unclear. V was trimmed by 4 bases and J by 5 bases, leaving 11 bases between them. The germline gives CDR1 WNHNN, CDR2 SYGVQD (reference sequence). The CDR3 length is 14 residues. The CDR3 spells CASSATGPNEKLFF. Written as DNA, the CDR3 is TGCGCCAGCAGTGCGACCGGACCGAATGAAAAACTGTTTTTT.

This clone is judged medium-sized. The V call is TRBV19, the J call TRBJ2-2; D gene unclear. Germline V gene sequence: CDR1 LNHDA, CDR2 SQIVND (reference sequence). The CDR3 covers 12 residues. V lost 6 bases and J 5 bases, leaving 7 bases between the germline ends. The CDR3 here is CASSRRTGELFF. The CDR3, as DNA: TGTGCCAGTAGCCGTCGGACCGGGGAGCTGTTTTTT.

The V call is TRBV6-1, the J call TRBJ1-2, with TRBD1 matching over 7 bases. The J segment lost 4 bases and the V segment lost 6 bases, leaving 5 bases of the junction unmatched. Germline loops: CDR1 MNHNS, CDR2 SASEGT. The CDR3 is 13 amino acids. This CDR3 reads CASRGTAVYGYTF. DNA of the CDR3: TGTGCCAGCAGAGGGACAGCCGTCTATGGCTACACCTTC.

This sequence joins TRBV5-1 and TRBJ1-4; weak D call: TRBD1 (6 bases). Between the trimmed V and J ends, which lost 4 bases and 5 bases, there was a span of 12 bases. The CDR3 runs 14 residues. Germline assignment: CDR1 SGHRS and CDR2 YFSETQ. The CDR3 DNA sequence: TGCGCCAGCAGCATACAGGGAGGGAATGAAAAACTGTTTTTT. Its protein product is CASSIQGGNEKLFF. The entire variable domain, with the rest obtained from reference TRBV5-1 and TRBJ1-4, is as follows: KAGVTQTPRYLIKTRGQQVTLSCSPISGHRSVSWYQQTPGQGLQFLFEYFSETQRNKGNFPGRFSGRQFSNSRSEMNVSTLELGDSALYLCASSIQGGNEKLFFGSGTQLSVL.

CDR3 in amino acids: CASSYSGSNYGYTF. CDR3 coding DNA: TGTGCCAGCAGTTACTCGGGCAGTAACTATGGCTACACCTTC. The V call is TRBV6-5, the J call TRBJ1-2; D unresolved. V lost 0 bases, J lost 1 base, and 6 bases lay in between. Germline assignment: CDR1 MNHEY and CDR2 SVGAGI. The CDR3 extends over 14 amino acids.

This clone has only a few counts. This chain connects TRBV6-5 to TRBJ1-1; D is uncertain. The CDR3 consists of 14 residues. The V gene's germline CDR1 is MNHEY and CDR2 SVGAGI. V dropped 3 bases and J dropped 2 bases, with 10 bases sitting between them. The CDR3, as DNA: TGTGCCAGCAGTTATGTCAGCGGTAACACTGAAGCTTTCTTT. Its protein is CASSYVSGNTEAFF.

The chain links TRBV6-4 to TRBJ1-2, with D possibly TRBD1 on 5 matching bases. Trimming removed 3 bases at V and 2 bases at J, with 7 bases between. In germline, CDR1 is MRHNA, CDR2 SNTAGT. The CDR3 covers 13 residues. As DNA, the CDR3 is TGTGCCAGCAGTGATCGGGACAACTATGGCTACACCTTC. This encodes CASSDRDNYGYTF.

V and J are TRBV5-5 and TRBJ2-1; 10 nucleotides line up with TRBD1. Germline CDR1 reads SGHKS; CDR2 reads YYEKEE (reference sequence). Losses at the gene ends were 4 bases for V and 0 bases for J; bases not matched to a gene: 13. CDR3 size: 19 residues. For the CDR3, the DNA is TGTGCCAGCAGCCAAGTTCCCGGGACAGGGGCCTACTCCTACAATGAGCAGTTCTTC. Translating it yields CASSQVPGTGAYSYNEQFF.

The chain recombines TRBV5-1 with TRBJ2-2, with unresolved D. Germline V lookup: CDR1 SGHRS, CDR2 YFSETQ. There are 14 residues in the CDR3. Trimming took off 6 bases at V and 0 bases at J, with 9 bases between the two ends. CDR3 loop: CASTEMANTGELFF. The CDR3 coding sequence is TGCGCCAGCACGGAGATGGCGAACACCGGGGAGCTGTTTTTT.

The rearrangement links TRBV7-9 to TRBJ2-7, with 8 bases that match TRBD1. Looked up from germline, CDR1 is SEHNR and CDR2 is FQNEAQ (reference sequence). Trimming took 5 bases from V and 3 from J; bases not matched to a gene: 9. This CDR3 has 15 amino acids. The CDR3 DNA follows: TGTGCCAGCAGCGAAACTGGACAGGGTAACTACGAGCAGTACTTC. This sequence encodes CASSETGQGNYEQYF. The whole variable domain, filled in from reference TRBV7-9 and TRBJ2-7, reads DTGVSQNPRHKITKRGQNVTFRCDPISEHNRLYWYRQTLGQGPEFLTYFQNEAQLEKSRLLSDRFSAERPKGSFSTLEIQRTEQGDSAMYLCASSETGQGNYEQYFGPGTRLTVT.

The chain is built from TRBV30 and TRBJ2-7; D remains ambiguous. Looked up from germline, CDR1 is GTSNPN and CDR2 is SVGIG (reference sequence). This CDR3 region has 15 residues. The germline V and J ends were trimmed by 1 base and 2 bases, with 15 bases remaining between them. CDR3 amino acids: CAWSAKDGQTYEQYF. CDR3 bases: TGTGCCTGGAGTGCGAAGGACGGTCAAACCTACGAGCAGTACTTC.

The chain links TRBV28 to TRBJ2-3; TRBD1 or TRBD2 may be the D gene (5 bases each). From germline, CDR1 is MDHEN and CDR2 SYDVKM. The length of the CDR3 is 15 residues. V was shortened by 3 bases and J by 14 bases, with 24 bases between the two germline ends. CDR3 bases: TGTGCCAGCAGTTTTATCGGGGCCAGCGTCCAGGGACCGTATTTT. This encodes CASSFIGASVQGPYF.

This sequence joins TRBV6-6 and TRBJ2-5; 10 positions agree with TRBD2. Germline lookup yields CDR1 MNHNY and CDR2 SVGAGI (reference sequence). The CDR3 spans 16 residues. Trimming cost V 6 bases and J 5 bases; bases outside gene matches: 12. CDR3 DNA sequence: TGTGCCAGCAGGACTAGCGGGTTCAACCCGGGGGAGACCCAGTACTTC. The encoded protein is CASRTSGFNPGETQYF.

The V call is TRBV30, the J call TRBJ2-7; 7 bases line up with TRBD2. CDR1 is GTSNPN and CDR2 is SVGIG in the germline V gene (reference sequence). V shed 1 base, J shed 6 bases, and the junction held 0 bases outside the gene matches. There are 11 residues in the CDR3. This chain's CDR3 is CAWSAGGEQYF. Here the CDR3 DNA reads TGTGCCTGGAGTGCGGGAGGCGAGCAGTACTTC.

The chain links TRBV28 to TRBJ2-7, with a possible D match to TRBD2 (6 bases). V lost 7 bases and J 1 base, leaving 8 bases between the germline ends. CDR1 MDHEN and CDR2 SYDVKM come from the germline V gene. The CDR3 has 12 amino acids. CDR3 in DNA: TGTGCCAGCACCGGGGGTTCCTACGAGCAGTACTTC. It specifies CASTGGSYEQYF. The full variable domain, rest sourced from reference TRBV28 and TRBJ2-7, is DVKVTQSSRYLVKRTGEKVFLECVQDMDHENMFWYRQDPGLGLRLIYFSYDVKMKEKGDIPEGYSVSREKKERFSLILESASTNQTSMYLCASTGGSYEQYFGPGTRLTVT.